What follows are 26 T cell receptor beta chains derived from one specimen sequenced in a study of blood T cells in healthy people across ages (dated by TCRdb to the mid-2010s). The library was prepared using 5' RACE. This sample was sequenced with an Illumina HiSeq 2500. A second PCR of roughly 7 to 12 cycles was run with a J-beta primer mix and a sample-barcoded 5' primer. TCRdb ran its own pipeline on the public reads, namely fastp trimming at Q25 and MiXCR clone calling, and kept in-frame beta chains. Rows with one shared CDR3 protein collapse into an entry with the most common genes and DNA. In this sample the table shows about 1.5 million distinct CDR3 sequences, roughly 43% of which occur a single time. The ten largest clonotypes hold approximately 4% of the sample. What was sequenced was blood. Every receptor here comes from a woman between 18 and 30 years old in good health.

The chain has TRBV11-1 and TRBJ1-2; D gene unclear. V was pared by 5 bases and J by 4 bases, with 14 bases between. The CDR3 contains 14 residues. The germline V gene encodes CDR1 SGHAT and CDR2 FQDESV (reference sequence). DNA of the CDR3: TGTGCCAGCAGCGACGTCGGGGTGAGCTATGGCTACACCTTC. Translating it yields CASSDVGVSYGYTF.

V is TRBV20-1 and J is TRBJ2-1; tentatively, D is TRBD1 (5 bases). This CDR3 is 18 amino acids long. V lost 1 base to trimming and J lost 3 bases, with 22 bases between them. Germline V gives CDR1 DFQATT, CDR2 SNEGSKA (reference sequence). The CDR3 reads CSARGNYRPTDRYNEQFF. CDR3 nucleotides: TGCAGTGCTAGAGGCAACTACAGGCCTACCGACCGCTACAATGAGCAGTTCTTC.

V usage is TRBV11-2 and J usage is TRBJ2-7; no firm D call. The germline V gene encodes CDR1 SGHAT and CDR2 FQNNGV. Trimming left V 1 base short and J 7 bases short, with 8 bases between. The CDR3 contains 12 residues. The CDR3 spells CASSLGHHEQYF. DNA of the CDR3: TGTGCCAGCAGCTTAGGACACCATGAGCAGTACTTC. The full variable domain, its missing parts supplied by reference TRBV11-2 and TRBJ2-7, is EAGVAQSPRYKIIEKRQSVAFWCNPISGHATLYWYQQILGQGPKLLIQFQNNGVVDDSQLPKDRFSAERLKGVDSTLKIQPAKLEDSAVYLCASSLGHHEQYFGPGTRLTVT.

This clonotype has more than one count but fewer than ten. The chain recombines TRBV6-5 with TRBJ1-6; 7 bases are a match to TRBD1. CDR1 and CDR2 from the germline V gene are MNHEY and SVGAGI. The J segment lost 6 bases and the V segment lost 5 bases, leaving 7 bases of the junction unmatched. The CDR3 has 15 amino acids. CDR3 protein: CASSASGTVNSPLHF. Written as DNA, the CDR3 is TGTGCCAGCAGTGCATCCGGGACAGTTAATTCACCCCTCCACTTT.

This CDR3 is CSVIQANTGELFF. CDR3 DNA sequence: TGCAGCGTTATCCAGGCGAACACCGGGGAGCTGTTTTTT. This sequence joins TRBV29-1 and TRBJ2-2; D unclear. Trimming removed 5 bases from V and 0 bases from J, with 7 bases in between. The CDR3 runs to 13 residues. Per the germline V gene, CDR1 is SQVTM and CDR2 is ANQGSEA.

The rearrangement joins TRBV25-1 to TRBJ2-5; a possible D gene is TRBD2 (6 bases). The CDR3 has 14 residues. V gave up 3 bases and J gave up 5 bases, with 13 bases separating them. CDR1 and CDR2 from the germline V gene are MGHDK and SYGVNS. The CDR3 here is CASSDGRGSETQYF. In DNA, the CDR3 is TGTGCCAGCAGTGATGGACGGGGGAGTGAGACCCAGTACTTC.

The chain uses TRBV25-1 and TRBJ2-7; 7 bases align to TRBD1. Trimming took 3 bases from V and 4 from J; bases not matched to a gene: 6. Germline values: CDR1 MGHDK, CDR2 SYGVNS. The CDR3 is 14 residues long. The CDR3 protein is CASSERDSGYEQYF. CDR3 nucleotides: TGTGCCAGCAGTGAGAGGGACAGTGGGTACGAGCAGTACTTC.

This clonotype has only a few counts. V gene TRBV20-1 combines with J gene TRBJ2-1, with 14 bases lining up with TRBD2. There are 13 residues in the CDR3. Losses at the gene ends were 6 bases for V and 9 bases for J; bases not matched to a gene: 4. CDR1 and CDR2 (germline): DFQATT, SNEGSKA (reference sequence). CDR3 DNA sequence: TGCAGTGCAGGGGGACTAGCGGGAGTTGAGCAGTTCTTC. This encodes CSAGGLAGVEQFF.

This clonotype has a handful of counts. The chain recombines TRBV7-9 with TRBJ2-1, with TRBD1 matching 8 bases. The J call may not be correct, given that the DNA end is closer to TRBJ2-7. The CDR3 runs 16 residues. The germline CDR1 and CDR2 sequences are SEHNR and FQNEAQ (reference sequence). The CDR3 loop is CASSDTGGLSYNEQYF. As DNA, the CDR3 is TGTGCCAGCAGCGATACAGGGGGTCTCTCCTACAATGAGCAGTACTTC.

Notes on this clonotype: A single base separates this from a much larger clone, so it may be a read error. The chain combines TRBV2 with TRBJ1-1, with D possibly being TRBD1 (5 bases). The CDR3 is 13 residues long. Trimming removed 6 bases at V and 1 base at J, with 9 bases between. In germline, CDR1 is SNHLY, CDR2 FYNNEI. The CDR3 DNA is TGTGCCAGCAGACCACAGGAGAACACTGAAGCTTTCTTT. Translated, it gives CASRPQENTEAFF.

This clonotype was picked up one time. This chain uses TRBV5-5 with TRBJ2-7, with D perhaps TRBD2 (5 bases). CDR3 length: 15 residues. V was clipped by 4 bases and J by 2 bases, with 16 bases between them. CDR1 SGHKS and CDR2 YYEKEE come from the germline V gene (reference sequence). In DNA, the CDR3 is TGTGCCAGCAGCCGCCCGAGGAGCGGTCCCTACGAGCAGTACTTC. Translation gives CASSRPRSGPYEQYF.

The chain couples TRBV4-2 to TRBJ2-1; TRBD2 matches at 9 bases. V gave up 1 base and J gave up 8 bases; unmatched junction bases: 9. This CDR3 has 16 amino acids. Germline loops: CDR1 LGHNA, CDR2 YNFKEQ. DNA for the CDR3: TGTGCCAGCAGCCAAGTTGGCGGGAGGGGACAACATGAGCAGTTCTTC. Its protein is CASSQVGGRGQHEQFF.

The CDR3 here is CASSSPRDASGIAYEQYF. The CDR3 DNA is TGTGCCAGCAGCTCCCCCAGGGATGCTAGCGGGATCGCCTACGAGCAGTACTTC. The chain uses TRBV7-2 and TRBJ2-7, with 9 bases aligning to TRBD2. Per germline, CDR1 SGHTA and CDR2 FQGNSA. Trimming removed 4 bases from V and 2 bases from J; junction bases left unmatched: 15. The CDR3 has 18 amino acids. The full variable domain, completed using reference TRBV7-2 and TRBJ2-7, is GAGVSQSPSNKVTEKGKDVELRCDPISGHTALYWYRQSLGQGLEFLIYFQGNSAPDKSGLPSDRFSAERTGGSVSTLTIQRTQQEDSAVYLCASSSPRDASGIAYEQYFGPGTRLTVT.

The chain uses TRBV7-9 and TRBJ1-4; D is possibly TRBD1 (6 bases). The CDR3 runs 15 residues. Germline-derived CDR1 and CDR2 are SEHNR and FQNEAQ (reference sequence). The V end lost 1 base, the J end lost 4 bases, and 10 bases lay between the germline ends. This CDR3 is CASSLVGQSNEKLFF. The CDR3, as DNA: TGTGCCAGCAGCTTAGTCGGACAGAGTAATGAAAAACTGTTTTTT.

The V and J genes are TRBV4-3 and TRBJ1-1; TRBD1 aligns across 9 bases. The junction had 2 bases not matched to a gene; V was cut back by 0 bases and J by 3 bases. Germline loops: CDR1 LGHNA, CDR2 YSLEER. The length of the CDR3 is 15 residues. The CDR3 here is CASSQEQGAYTEAFF. Written as DNA, the CDR3 is TGCGCCAGCAGCCAAGAACAGGGGGCCTACACTGAAGCTTTCTTT.

As for this clonotype: The germline gene is not matched at one end of the junction; a read error may be the cause. The J gene is TRBJ2-3, the V gene TRBV27, with TRBD1 matching 9 bases. CDR1 is MNHEY, CDR2 SMNVEV, per germline (reference sequence). The CDR3 runs to 16 residues. Written as DNA, the CDR3 is TGTGCCAACAGTTTGAAGGGACAGGGATTTACAGATACGCAGTATTTT. Amino acid sequence: CANSLKGQGFTDTQYF.

The chain couples TRBV6-2 or TRBV6-3 to TRBJ2-7; 8 nucleotides agree with TRBD1. V gave up 6 bases and J gave up 4 bases; unmatched junction bases: 8. The CDR3 consists of 14 residues. Germline V CDR1 and CDR2: MNHEY, SVGEGT. CDR3 protein: CASSKTGVWYEQYF. For the CDR3, the DNA is TGTGCCAGCAGCAAGACAGGGGTATGGTACGAGCAGTACTTC.

V gene TRBV20-1 combines with J gene TRBJ2-1; perhaps TRBD2 as D (5 bases). Per germline, CDR1 DFQATT and CDR2 SNEGSKA (reference sequence). The CDR3 runs to 18 residues. CDR3 sequence reads: CSPPLEGAAPWLGNEQFF. CDR3 DNA: TGCAGCCCCCCCCTCGAAGGAGCGGCCCCCTGGCTAGGCAATGAGCAGTTCTTC.

V is TRBV13 and J is TRBJ2-7; either TRBD1 or TRBD2 may fit D (5 bases each). Trimming cost V 4 bases and J 6 bases, with 16 bases left between them. CDR1 and CDR2 (germline): PRHDT, FYEKMQ (reference sequence). CDR3 length: 14 amino acids. CDR3 nucleotides: TGTGCCAGCAGCTCACCGGGACCAGAACGCGAGCAGTACTTC. Amino acid sequence: CASSSPGPEREQYF.

The chain uses TRBV5-1 and TRBJ2-1; D not certain. Germline CDR1 and CDR2: SGHRS and YFSETQ. The CDR3 totals 15 residues. With 2 bases removed from V and 0 bases from J, the gap between germline ends came to 9 bases. CDR3 coding DNA: TGCGCCAGCAGCTTTCAACGGAGCTCCTACAATGAGCAGTTCTTC. It specifies CASSFQRSSYNEQFF.

This clonotype was recorded a few times. This chain uses TRBV7-2 with TRBJ2-1; D unresolved. Germline V gene sequence: CDR1 SGHTA, CDR2 FQGNSA. The V end was cut by 7 bases, the J end by 15 bases, with 16 bases between. The CDR3 loop spans 11 amino acids. The CDR3 reads CASTSTGFRFF. The DNA for the CDR3 is TGTGCCAGCACCTCAACTGGATTCCGGTTCTTC.

This chain links TRBV10-3 with TRBJ2-3, with 9 bases lining up with TRBD2. The germline V gene encodes CDR1 ENHRY and CDR2 SYGVKD. CDR3 length equals 17 residues. V was pared by 6 bases and J by 6 bases, with 16 bases of the junction left unmatched. CDR3 bases: TGTGCCATCAGGCTAGGGAGACTAGCGGCTGAGGAGGATACGCAGTATTTT. Amino acid sequence: CAIRLGRLAAEEDTQYF.

The chain combines TRBV2 with TRBJ1-2, with D maybe TRBD1 (6 bases). V was clipped by 3 bases and J by 5 bases, with 13 bases between them. The CDR3 runs 14 residues. Germline V lookup: CDR1 SNHLY, CDR2 FYNNEI. The CDR3 DNA follows: TGTGCCAGCAGTGAGGGACACCCTTCGTATGGCTACACCTTC. Protein sequence: CASSEGHPSYGYTF. The complete variable domain, with remaining parts taken from reference TRBV2 and TRBJ1-2, reads EPEVTQTPSHQVTQMGQEVILRCVPISNHLYFYWYRQILGQKVEFLVSFYNNEISEKSEIFDDQFSVERPDGSNFTLKIRSTKLEDSAMYFCASSEGHPSYGYTFGSGTRLTVV.

This clonotype was observed once. V usage is TRBV20-1 and J usage is TRBJ2-1; 9 nucleotides align to TRBD2. J lost 4 bases, V lost 3 bases, and 4 bases had no gene match. Germline V gene lookup returns CDR1 DFQATT and CDR2 SNEGSKA (reference sequence). The CDR3 runs to 14 residues. The CDR3 DNA reads as TGCAGTGCTAGGTTGCGGGAGGGATACAATGAGCAGTTCTTC. Translated, it gives CSARLREGYNEQFF.

This chain uses TRBV11-2 with TRBJ2-5; D is unresolved. The CDR3 runs 13 residues. The germline V gene has CDR1 SGHAT and CDR2 FQNNGV. V lost 6 bases to trimming and J lost 4 bases, with 12 bases between them. CDR3 sequence reads: CASRTWSGETQYF. CDR3 DNA: TGTGCCAGCAGAACCTGGTCGGGAGAGACCCAGTACTTC.

The chain employs TRBV5-1 and TRBJ2-3, with D hard to call. CDR1 is SGHRS, CDR2 YFSETQ, per germline. Trimming cost V 3 bases and J 2 bases, with 25 bases left between them. The CDR3 runs to 19 residues. This chain's CDR3 is CASSSGERLRRYHTDTQYF. CDR3 nucleotides: TGCGCCAGCAGCTCGGGCGAAAGGCTACGGCGGTATCACACAGATACGCAGTATTTT.